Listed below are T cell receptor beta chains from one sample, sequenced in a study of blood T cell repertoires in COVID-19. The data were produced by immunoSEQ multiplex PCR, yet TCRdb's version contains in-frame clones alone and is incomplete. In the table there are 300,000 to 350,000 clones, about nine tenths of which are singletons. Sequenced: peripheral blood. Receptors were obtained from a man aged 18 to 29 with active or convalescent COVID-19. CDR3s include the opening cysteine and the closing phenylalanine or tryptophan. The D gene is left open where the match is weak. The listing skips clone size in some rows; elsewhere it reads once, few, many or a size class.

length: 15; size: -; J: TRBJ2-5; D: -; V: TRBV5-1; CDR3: CASRRQSFGQETQYF; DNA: TGCGCCAGCAGGCGACAGAGCTTTGGCCAAGAGACCCAGTACTTC
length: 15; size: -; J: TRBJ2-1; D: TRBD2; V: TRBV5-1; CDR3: CASRLALAGDNEQFF; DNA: TGCGCCAGCAGATTAGCACTAGCGGGAGATAATGAGCAGTTCTTC
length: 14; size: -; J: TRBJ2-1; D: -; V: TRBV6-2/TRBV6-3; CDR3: CASSYSGSYNEQFF; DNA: TGTGCCAGCAGTTATTCCGGCTCCTACAATGAGCAGTTCTTC
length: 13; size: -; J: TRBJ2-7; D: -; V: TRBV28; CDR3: CASIDRTAYEQYF; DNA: TGTGCCAGCATAGACAGGACGGCCTACGAGCAGTACTTC
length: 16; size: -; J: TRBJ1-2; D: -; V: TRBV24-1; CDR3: CATSDSSDRTNYGYTF; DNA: TGTGCCACCAGTGATTCCTCGGACAGAACTAACTATGGCTACACCTTC
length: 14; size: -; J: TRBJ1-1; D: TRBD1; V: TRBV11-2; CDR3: CASSIADRGLKAFF; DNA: TGTGCCAGCAGCATCGCGGACAGGGGGCTGAAAGCTTTCTTT
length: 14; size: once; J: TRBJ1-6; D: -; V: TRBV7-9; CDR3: CASSLGQINSPLHF; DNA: TGTGCCAGCAGCTTAGGCCAGATTAATTCACCCCTCCACTTT
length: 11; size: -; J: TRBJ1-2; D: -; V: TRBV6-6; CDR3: CASSSGYGYTF; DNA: TGTGCCAGCAGTTCCGGCTATGGCTACACCTTC
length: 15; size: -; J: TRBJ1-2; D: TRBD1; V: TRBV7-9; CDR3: CASSLGDRGNYGYTF; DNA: TGTGCCAGCAGCTTAGGGGACAGGGGAAACTATGGCTACACCTTC
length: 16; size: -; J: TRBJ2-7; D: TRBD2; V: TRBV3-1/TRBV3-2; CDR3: CASSQGLAGGGYEQYF; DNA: TGTGCCAGCAGCCAAGGGCTAGCGGGGGGGGGCTACGAGCAGTACTTC
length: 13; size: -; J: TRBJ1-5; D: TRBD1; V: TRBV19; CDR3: CASSRDRDQPQHF; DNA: TGTGCCAGTAGCCGAGACAGGGATCAGCCCCAGCATTTT
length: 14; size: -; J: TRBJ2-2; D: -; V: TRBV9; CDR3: CASSVSESGGELFF; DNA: TGTGCCAGCAGCGTTTCTGAGTCAGGCGGGGAGCTGTTTTTT
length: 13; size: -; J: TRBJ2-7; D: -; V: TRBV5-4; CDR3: CASSREPLSEQYF; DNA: TGTGCCAGCAGTCGGGAGCCACTATCCGAGCAGTACTTC
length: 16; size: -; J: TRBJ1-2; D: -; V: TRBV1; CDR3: CTSSQDRRGQNYGYTF; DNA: TGCACCAGCAGCCAAGATCGGAGGGGACAGAACTATGGCTACACCTTC